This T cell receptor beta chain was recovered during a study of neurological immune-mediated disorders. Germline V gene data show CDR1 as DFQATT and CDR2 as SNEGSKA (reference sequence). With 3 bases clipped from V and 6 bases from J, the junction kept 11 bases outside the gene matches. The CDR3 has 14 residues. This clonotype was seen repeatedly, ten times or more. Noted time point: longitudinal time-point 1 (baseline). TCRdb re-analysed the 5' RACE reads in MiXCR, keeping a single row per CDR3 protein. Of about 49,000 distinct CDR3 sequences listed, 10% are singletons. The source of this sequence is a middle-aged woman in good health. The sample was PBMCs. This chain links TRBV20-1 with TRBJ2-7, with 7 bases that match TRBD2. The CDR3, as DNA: TGCAGTGCTAGGCAGATCTGGGGGGAGGGCGAGCAGTACTTC. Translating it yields CSARQIWGEGEQYF.